The clone carrying this TCR beta chain has a handful of counts. Its matching antigen is unknown. The CDR3 totals 15 residues. Trimming removed 4 bases from V and 12 bases from J; junction bases left unmatched: 7. CDR1 is MDHEN, CDR2 SYDVKM, per germline. This sample was taken from a study of T cell repertoires in cytomegalovirus infection. At the level of the study: A matching HLA type, together with CMV infection, was signaled by public TCR beta signatures. Whole-study results and caveats: CMV-specific TCR beta clonotypes restricted by HLA-C were the ones dominating the ex vivo response. People with CMV and the relevant HLA were identified by cumulative public TCR beta family frequency.

MiXCR, run by TCRdb on the reads, gives a single entry per CDR3 protein. The sample contains about 490,000 distinct CDR3 sequences, roughly 29% of which appear only once. The origin of this receptor is a human donor in good health (CMV status not recorded). Some clones in this sample may be carry-over from other donors' samples. The sequencing sample was made of PBMCs. The V gene is TRBV28, the J gene TRBJ2-1, with TRBD2 identical over 15 bases. CDR3 protein: CASSSGLAGGVGQFF. In DNA, the CDR3 is TGTGCCAGCAGTTCGGGACTAGCGGGAGGAGTGGGGCAGTTCTTC.